This T cell receptor (beta chain) was recovered during a study of T cell responses to AZD1222 COVID-19 vaccine. Sequencing used immunoSEQ multiplex PCR; TCRdb keeps in-frame clones, though not all of them. Seen here are about 100,000 clones, 70% to 90% observed once, and the top ten hold approximately 3.3%. The germline gives CDR1 SGHAT, CDR2 FQNNGV. This CDR3 region has 12 residues. V was shortened by 5 bases and J by 8 bases, with 10 bases between the two germline ends. The V and J genes are TRBV11-2 and TRBJ2-1; no clear D gene. The receptor comes from an adult in good health. Sequencing used peripheral blood, obtained on day 0 of AZD1222 vaccination. In DNA form, the CDR3 reads TGTGCCAGCAGCCTGGGTGGGGATGAGCAGTTCTTC. Residues: CASSLGGDEQFF.